There are a few counts of the clone carrying this TCR beta chain. The CDR3 runs 14 residues. With 11 bases clipped from V and 6 bases from J, the junction kept 9 bases outside the gene matches. Germline values: CDR1 ENHRY, CDR2 SYGVKD. This sample is drawn from a study of patients and donors after allogeneic stem cell transplantation. A single record per CDR3 protein comes from TCRdb applying MiXCR to the RT-PCR reads. The sample has some 960,000 distinct CDR3 sequences; about 20% are singletons. The TCR was taken from a human donor who was either an allogeneic HSCT recipient or a stem cell or donor lymphocyte infusion donor (not recorded which). It is not recorded whose cells these are; they may come from a transplant donor. The specimen was blood, either unsorted or a sorted T cell fraction (not recorded which). The chain uses TRBV10-3 and TRBJ2-3, with 12 bases identical to TRBD2. The CDR3 protein is CALRTSGVGDTQYF. The CDR3 DNA reads as TGTGCCCTTCGGACTAGCGGGGTCGGGGATACGCAGTATTTT.